This T cell receptor (beta chain) was captured by sequencing in a study of blood T cell repertoires in COVID-19. The wider study: Spain, Italy and the United States supplied samples that represented acute and convalescent COVID-19. Sample material is recorded as cDNA or gDNA derived from T cells, B-cell-depleted T cells, or PBMCs.

Trimming left V 0 bases short and J 4 bases short, with 9 bases between. CDR3 length: 14 residues. Germline-derived CDR1 and CDR2 are ENHRY and SYGVKD. Per the authors' pipeline: Amplification with reference gene primers provided the estimates of nucleated cell counts. Profiled with immunoSEQ multiplex PCR; TCRdb holds only in-frame clones, not every one. V and J calls and clone size are as listed in that table; D and trimming were resolved from the DNA. The table lists 95,000 or so clones, 89% of them singletons. The sequence came from a woman in her sixties or seventies with acute or convalescent COVID-19. The chain joins TRBV10-3 to TRBJ1-1, with a weak D call TRBD1 (5 bases). The material sequenced was peripheral blood. In nucleotides, the CDR3 is TGTGCCATCAGTGAGTCTGCGGGGCCCACTGAAGCTTTCTTT. Translation: CAISESAGPTEAFF.